These 26 T cell receptor beta chains were all obtained from the same sample, sequenced in a study of blood T cell repertoires in COVID-19. TCRdb's table, derived via immunoSEQ multiplex PCR, lists solely in-frame clones and lacks some. The table shows about 100,000 clones, with around nine tenths occurring only once. Sequenced material: peripheral blood. The receptors here all came from an older man with acute or convalescent COVID-19.

The chain couples TRBV19 to TRBJ1-5; tentatively, D is TRBD1 (5 bases). Germline values: CDR1 LNHDA, CDR2 SQIVND (reference sequence). The CDR3 is 14 residues long. Trimming pared 5 bases from V and 4 bases from J, leaving 12 bases between. CDR3 in amino acids: CASSGAGSNQPQHF. The CDR3 bases are TGTGCCAGTAGTGGGGCAGGGTCTAATCAGCCCCAGCATTTT.

This chain connects TRBV4-3 to TRBJ2-2, with 14 positions matching TRBD2. Germline V gene lookup returns CDR1 LGHNA and CDR2 YSLEER. CDR3 length: 16 amino acids. V lost 3 bases to trimming and J lost 3 bases; unmatched junction nucleotides: 0. The CDR3 DNA sequence: TGCGCCAGCAGCCAGACTAGCGGGAGGGACACCGGGGAGCTGTTTTTT. This codes for CASSQTSGRDTGELFF.

The CDR3 nucleotides read TGTGCCTGGAGTGGGACAGTAGCACTGAACACTGAAGCTTTCTTT. This translates into CAWSGTVALNTEAFF. The chain combines TRBV30 with TRBJ1-1; TRBD1 might be the D (6 bases). Germline-derived CDR1 and CDR2 are GTSNPN and SVGIG (reference sequence). Trimming left V 1 base short and J 0 bases short, with 12 bases between. The CDR3 has 15 amino acids.

This clone has just a few counts. The CDR3 loop reads CASSFGLLAGGEQYF. The CDR3 coding sequence is TGTGCCAGCAGCTTCGGGTTGCTAGCGGGCGGAGAGCAGTACTTC. The rearrangement links TRBV7-2 to TRBJ2-7; 8 nucleotides match TRBD2. The germline CDR1 and CDR2 sequences are SGHTA and FQGNSA. With V trimmed by 3 bases and J by 7 bases, 11 bases remained unmatched. The CDR3 covers 15 residues.

This sequence joins TRBV6-5 and TRBJ2-2; D uncertain. Germline CDR1 and CDR2: MNHEY and SVGAGI. The CDR3 runs to 12 residues. V lost 4 bases and J 7 bases, leaving 7 bases between the germline ends. The CDR3 DNA sequence: TGTGCCAGCAGTTCCGCCAGCGGGGAGCTGTTTTTT. It encodes CASSSASGELFF.

There are a few counts of this clone. CDR3 nucleotides: TGCGCCAGCAGCTCGGGACAGGGGCTGAGGACTGAAGCTTTCTTT. Protein sequence: CASSSGQGLRTEAFF. The rearrangement uses TRBV5-1 and TRBJ1-1; TRBD1 aligns across 10 bases. The CDR3 sequence is 15 residues long. Losses at the gene ends were 3 bases for V and 5 bases for J; bases not matched to a gene: 7. From germline, CDR1 is SGHRS and CDR2 YFSETQ.

The CDR3 region is CASSPLTGTSDYEQYF. Written as DNA, the CDR3 is TGTGCCAGCTCCCCGCTCACCGGGACTAGCGACTACGAGCAGTACTTC. The rearrangement joins TRBV18 to TRBJ2-7; 10 nucleotides match TRBD2. The ends lost 6 bases at V and 3 bases at J; junction bases unmatched: 11. Germline lookup yields CDR1 KGHSH and CDR2 LQKENI. The CDR3 consists of 16 residues.

DNA for the CDR3: TGTGCCAGCAGCTTGGGACAGGGTGGCACCGGGGAGCTGTTTTTT. Amino acids: CASSLGQGGTGELFF. V is TRBV5-6 and J is TRBJ2-2; 7 positions match TRBD1. CDR3 length: 15 residues. Trimming took 0 bases from V and 4 from J; bases not matched to a gene: 3. Germline CDR1 and CDR2: SGHDT and YYEEEE.

This sequence joins TRBV6-6 and TRBJ2-7, with TRBD1 matching 7 bases. Germline CDR1 reads MNHNY; CDR2 reads SVGAGI (reference sequence). V shed 0 bases, J shed 0 bases, and the junction held 5 bases outside the gene matches. This CDR3 has 16 amino acids. CDR3 sequence: CASSYSKTGSSYEQYF. As DNA, the CDR3 is TGTGCCAGCAGTTACTCGAAGACAGGGAGCTCCTACGAGCAGTACTTC.

This sequence joins TRBV11-3 and TRBJ2-5, with a tentative D call TRBD2 (5 bases). CDR3 length equals 14 residues. The V gene's germline CDR1 is SGHNT and CDR2 YENEEA. V lost 0 bases to trimming and J lost 4 bases, with 9 bases between them. The CDR3 bases are TGTGCCAGCAGCTTAGATCGGGATGGAGAGACCCAGTACTTC. Its protein product is CASSLDRDGETQYF.

The chain uses TRBV9 and TRBJ2-3, with 9 bases identical to TRBD2. Germline CDR1 and CDR2: SGDLS and YYNGEE. The ends lost 1 base at V and 5 bases at J; junction bases unmatched: 11. The CDR3 contains 17 residues. CDR3 amino acids: CASSVKSGRPHGDTQYF. The CDR3 nucleotides read TGTGCCAGCAGCGTAAAAAGCGGGAGGCCCCACGGAGATACGCAGTATTTT.

This clone has only a few counts. The chain recombines TRBV7-9 with TRBJ2-3, with 7 bases lining up with TRBD2. Germline assignment: CDR1 SEHNR and CDR2 FQNEAQ (reference sequence). CDR3 length: 16 residues. Unmatched junction bases numbered 3, after V lost 0 bases and J lost 0 bases. CDR3 region: CASSLASGISTDTQYF. The CDR3 DNA reads as TGTGCCAGCAGCTTAGCGAGCGGGATAAGCACAGATACGCAGTATTTT. Filled out from reference TRBV7-9 and TRBJ2-3, the complete variable domain reads DTGVSQNPRHKITKRGQNVTFRCDPISEHNRLYWYRQTLGQGPEFLTYFQNEAQLEKSRLLSDRFSAERPKGSFSTLEIQRTEQGDSAMYLCASSLASGISTDTQYFGPGTRLTVL.

The V and J genes are TRBV14 and TRBJ1-4, with no clear D. In germline, CDR1 is SGHDN, CDR2 FVKESK. The length of the CDR3 is 13 residues. Trimming took 1 base from V and 8 from J, leaving 8 bases between them. The CDR3 loop is CASSQGSREKLFF. CDR3 DNA: TGTGCCAGCAGCCAAGGATCTAGGGAAAAACTGTTTTTT.

In its sample, this clone was seen a few times. V usage is TRBV5-5 and J usage is TRBJ1-2, with D maybe TRBD1 (5 bases). Germline values: CDR1 SGHKS, CDR2 YYEKEE (reference sequence). Deletions cut 4 bases from V and 4 bases from J, with 11 bases between. There are 13 residues in the CDR3. The CDR3 nucleotides are TGTGCCAGCAGCCTTGACAGCACCTATGGCTACACCTTC. It yields the protein CASSLDSTYGYTF. Looking up the rest from reference TRBV5-5 and TRBJ1-2 gives the full variable domain: DAGVTQSPTHLIKTRGQQVTLRCSPISGHKSVSWYQQVLGQGPQFIFQYYEKEERGRGNFPDRFSARQFPNYSSELNVNALLLGDSALYLCASSLDSTYGYTFGSGTRLTVV.

The chain recombines TRBV6-5 with TRBJ2-7; 7 bases are a match to TRBD1. The CDR3 is made up of 13 amino acids. Per germline, CDR1 MNHEY and CDR2 SVGAGI. J lost 4 bases, V lost 8 bases, and 8 bases had no gene match. CDR3: CASHPTGAYEQYF. The CDR3 nucleotides are TGTGCCAGCCACCCAACAGGGGCGTACGAGCAGTACTTC.

This rearrangement joins TRBV19 to TRBJ2-1, with TRBD2 identical over 8 bases. There are 14 residues in the CDR3. Germline CDR1 reads LNHDA; CDR2 reads SQIVND (reference sequence). The trim removed 1 base at V and 6 bases at J, leaving 2 bases unmatched. The CDR3 bases are TGTGCCAGTAGTATAGGACTAGCGCCCAATGAGCAGTTCTTC. Its protein is CASSIGLAPNEQFF.

This chain joins TRBV2 and TRBJ2-7, with D possibly TRBD2 on 6 matching bases. Trimming removed 7 bases from V and 7 bases from J, with 14 bases in between. Germline loops: CDR1 SNHLY, CDR2 FYNNEI. This CDR3 region has 12 residues. In DNA, the CDR3 is TGTGCCAGCACCCTGGCGGGAAGGGAGCAGTACTTC. Its translation: CASTLAGREQYF.

The chain couples TRBV27 to TRBJ2-2; TRBD1 matches at 7 bases. This CDR3 is built from 15 residues. Germline V gene sequence: CDR1 MNHEY, CDR2 SMNVEV (reference sequence). Losses at the gene ends were 6 bases for V and 1 base for J; bases not matched to a gene: 5. CDR3 nucleotide sequence: TGTGCCAGCAGAAGGACAGGACAGAACACCGGGGAGCTGTTTTTT. Protein product: CASRRTGQNTGELFF.

J is TRBJ2-5 and V is TRBV5-1, with D possibly being TRBD2 (5 bases). CDR3 length: 15 residues. Deletions cut 2 bases from V and 2 bases from J, with 13 bases between. Germline V gene data show CDR1 as SGHRS and CDR2 as YFSETQ. The CDR3 sequence: CASSFGRLMQETQYF. CDR3 sequence (DNA): TGCGCCAGCAGCTTCGGAAGACTAATGCAAGAGACCCAGTACTTC.

V is TRBV7-6 and J is TRBJ1-4, with unresolved D. From germline, CDR1 is SGHVS and CDR2 FNYEAQ. Trimming shortened V by 5 bases and J by 0 bases, and 10 bases separated the two germline ends. The CDR3 totals 15 residues. The CDR3 sequence: CASSLSVATNEKLFF. The CDR3 region has the DNA TGTGCCAGCAGCCTCTCGGTTGCAACTAATGAAAAACTGTTTTTT.

V is TRBV6-5 and J is TRBJ2-5, with D possibly TRBD1 on 6 matching bases. V was trimmed by 8 bases and J by 1 base, leaving 11 bases between them. CDR1 MNHEY and CDR2 SVGAGI come from the germline V gene. CDR3 length equals 13 residues. The CDR3 is CASVRGFQETQYF. CDR3 DNA sequence: TGTGCCAGCGTGAGGGGGTTCCAAGAGACCCAGTACTTC.

This clone was seen just once. The chain carries TRBV9 and TRBJ2-5; 12 nucleotides agree with TRBD2. Germline values: CDR1 SGDLS, CDR2 YYNGEE. The V and J ends lost 0 bases and 7 bases, in that order; junction bases with no gene match: 7. This CDR3 spans 16 amino acids. CDR3 nucleotide sequence: TGTGCCAGCAGCGTAGCTACTAGCGGGGGGATGCGGACCCAGTACTTC. Amino acids: CASSVATSGGMRTQYF.

This rearrangement joins TRBV19 to TRBJ1-5; D might be TRBD1 (5 bases). Germline CDR1 reads LNHDA; CDR2 reads SQIVND (reference sequence). This CDR3 comprises 14 residues. V lost 3 bases, J lost 2 bases, and 8 bases lay in between. CDR3 region: CASSIVRGNQPQHF. As DNA, the CDR3 is TGTGCCAGTAGTATTGTCAGGGGCAATCAGCCCCAGCATTTT. The full variable domain, completed using reference TRBV19 and TRBJ1-5, is DGGITQSPKYLFRKEGQNVTLSCEQNLNHDAMYWYRQDPGQGLRLIYYSQIVNDFQKGDIAEGYSVSREKKESFPLTVTSAQKNPTAFYLCASSIVRGNQPQHFGDGTRLSIL.

The chain uses TRBV6-5 and TRBJ1-2; perhaps TRBD1 as D (5 bases). Looked up from germline, CDR1 is MNHEY and CDR2 is SVGAGI. The CDR3 spans 15 residues. Trimming stripped 5 bases from V and 5 bases from J, with 18 bases between. The CDR3 nucleotides are TGTGCCAGCAGTCCCAATAGATTTGGGACTTATGGCTACACCTTC. Translation gives CASSPNRFGTYGYTF.

This clone was found a few times. The chain uses TRBV7-9 and TRBJ2-5; D may be TRBD1 (7 bases). Germline V gene sequence: CDR1 SEHNR, CDR2 FQNEAQ (reference sequence). There are 11 residues in the CDR3. Trimming shortened V by 5 bases and J by 10 bases, and 11 bases separated the two germline ends. CDR3 amino acids: CASSGGTVQYF. Written as DNA, the CDR3 is TGTGCCAGCAGCGGGGGGACAGTCCAGTACTTC.

This sequence joins TRBV5-1 and TRBJ2-5; 7 bases align to TRBD2. Germline lookup yields CDR1 SGHRS and CDR2 YFSETQ. V was pared by 1 base and J by 2 bases, with 8 bases of the junction left unmatched. CDR3 length: 16 residues. CDR3 sequence: CASSLIGGGAQETQYF. In nucleotides, the CDR3 is TGCGCCAGCAGCTTGATTGGGGGAGGGGCGCAAGAGACCCAGTACTTC.